One T cell receptor (beta chain) is described in this entry. These data originate in a study of blood T cell repertoires in COVID-19. This CDR3 has 14 residues. CDR1 and CDR2 from the germline V gene are SGHTA and FQGNSA. V shed 5 bases and J 3 bases; nucleotides not matched to a gene: 4. Assay used: immunoSEQ multiplex PCR; TCRdb lists only in-frame clones, some missing. The sample holds fewer than 85,000 clones; more than 70% are singletons and the top ten take about 4.6%. The gene calls are TRBV7-2 and TRBJ2-3; the match to TRBD2 covers 8 bases. Sequencing was performed on peripheral blood. The clonotype originates from a man at least 80 years old with acute or convalescent COVID-19. CDR3 nucleotide sequence: TGTGCCAGCAGCCCAGCGGGAGCGACAGATACGCAGTATTTT. Translation gives CASSPAGATDTQYF.